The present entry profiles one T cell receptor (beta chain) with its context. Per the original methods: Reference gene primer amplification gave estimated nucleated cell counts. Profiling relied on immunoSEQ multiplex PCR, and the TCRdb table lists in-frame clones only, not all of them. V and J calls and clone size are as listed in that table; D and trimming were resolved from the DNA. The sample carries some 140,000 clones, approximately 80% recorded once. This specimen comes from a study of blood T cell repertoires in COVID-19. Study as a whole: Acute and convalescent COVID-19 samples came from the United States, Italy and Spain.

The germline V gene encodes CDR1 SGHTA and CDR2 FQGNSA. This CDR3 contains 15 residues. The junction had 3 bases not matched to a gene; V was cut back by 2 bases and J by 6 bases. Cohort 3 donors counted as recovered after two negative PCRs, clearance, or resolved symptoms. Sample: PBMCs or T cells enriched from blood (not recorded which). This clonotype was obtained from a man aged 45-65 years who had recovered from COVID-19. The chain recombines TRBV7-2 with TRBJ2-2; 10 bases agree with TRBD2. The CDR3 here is CASSLSGGAPGELFF. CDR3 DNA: TGTGCCAGCAGCTTAAGCGGGGGGGCCCCCGGGGAGCTGTTTTTT.